The 16 T cell receptor beta chains below all came from one sample that was sequenced in a study of blood T cell repertoires in COVID-19. Assay used: immunoSEQ multiplex PCR; TCRdb lists only in-frame clones, some missing. The profile shows about 230,000 clones, approximately 85% of them singletons. The sequencing sample was made of peripheral blood. These receptors originate from a man over 45 with COVID-19, enrolled during active disease.

This chain connects TRBV2 to TRBJ2-1; 9 bases line up with TRBD2. Germline assignment: CDR1 SNHLY and CDR2 FYNNEI. Unmatched junction bases numbered 7, after V lost 4 bases and J lost 6 bases. This CDR3 is built from 15 residues. DNA for the CDR3: TGTGCCAGCAGTGGGGGCGGGGGGGCCCTCAATGAGCAGTTCTTC. Translating gives CASSGGGGALNEQFF.

This clone was observed a handful of times. The gene calls are TRBV7-9 and TRBJ1-2; no clear D. There are 15 residues in the CDR3. The germline V gene encodes CDR1 SEHNR and CDR2 FQNEAQ (reference sequence). V was trimmed by 7 bases and J by 2 bases, leaving 17 bases between them. The chain's CDR3 is CASTPSSRPNYGYTF. Written as DNA, the CDR3 is TGTGCCAGCACCCCGTCGTCGAGGCCGAACTATGGCTACACCTTC.

The chain carries TRBV29-1 and TRBJ1-2, with 9 nucleotides matching TRBD1. Trimming removed 6 bases from V and 4 bases from J; junction bases left unmatched: 6. Germline loops: CDR1 SQVTM, CDR2 ANQGSEA. The CDR3 length is 13 residues. This CDR3 is CSVATGGSYGYTF. CDR3 nucleotide sequence: TGCAGCGTGGCGACAGGGGGAAGCTATGGCTACACCTTC.

Here the CDR3 reads CASSRTSTGGLSNQPQHF. DNA for the CDR3: TGTGCCAGCAGCCGCACGTCGACAGGGGGTTTAAGCAATCAGCCCCAGCATTTT. The genes are TRBV27 and TRBJ1-5, with 9 bases aligning to TRBD1. The germline gives CDR1 MNHEY, CDR2 SMNVEV (reference sequence). V gave up 6 bases and J gave up 1 base; unmatched junction bases: 13. CDR3 length equals 18 residues.

There are many counts of this clone. The chain employs TRBV4-1 and TRBJ2-2; 9 bases are a match to TRBD2. The CDR3 totals 14 residues. J was trimmed by 7 bases and V by 6 bases; bases with no gene match: 6. Per the germline V gene, CDR1 is MGHRA and CDR2 is YSYEKL. The CDR3 DNA follows: TGCGCCAGCAGTCCTAGCGGGGACGGCGGGGAGCTGTTTTTT. Translating it yields CASSPSGDGGELFF.

The chain couples TRBV7-2 to TRBJ2-7; the match to TRBD1 covers 11 bases. Per the germline V gene, CDR1 is SGHTA and CDR2 is FQGNSA. The CDR3 sequence is 14 residues long. J gave up 7 bases and V 7 bases, and 9 bases lay outside the gene matches. The CDR3 spells CASTLGQGAREQYF. DNA for the CDR3: TGTGCCAGCACCCTCGGACAGGGGGCGCGAGAGCAGTACTTC. Full variable domain (missing parts from reference TRBV7-2 and TRBJ2-7): GAGVSQSPSNKVTEKGKDVELRCDPISGHTALYWYRQSLGQGLEFLIYFQGNSAPDKSGLPSDRFSAERTGGSVSTLTIQRTQQEDSAVYLCASTLGQGAREQYFGPGTRLTVT.

This clone was counted only a few times. The rearrangement links TRBV4-1 to TRBJ1-5; 7 positions agree with TRBD1. The CDR3 contains 14 residues. V was pared by 1 base and J by 11 bases, with 8 bases of the junction left unmatched. Per the germline V gene, CDR1 is MGHRA and CDR2 is YSYEKL. As DNA, the CDR3 is TGCGCCAGCAGCCAAGGCAGCGGGGGACAGTCCCAGCATTTT. It codes for CASSQGSGGQSQHF.

The chain recombines TRBV6-5 with TRBJ2-1; 7 nucleotides line up with TRBD1. Germline V gene lookup returns CDR1 MNHEY and CDR2 SVGAGI. V gave up 5 bases and J gave up 11 bases; unmatched junction bases: 9. CDR3 size: 13 residues. This chain's CDR3 is CASSKPGTEKQFF. CDR3 DNA: TGTGCCAGCAGTAAACCCGGGACAGAAAAGCAGTTCTTC.

This chain uses TRBV6-2 or TRBV6-3 with TRBJ1-3; no reliable D call. The length of the CDR3 is 16 residues. V was cut by 0 bases and J by 0 bases, with 9 bases left in between. The germline V gene has CDR1 MNHEY and CDR2 SVGEGT. Here the CDR3 DNA reads TGTGCCAGCAGTTACTCGACGGGAAGCTCTGGAAACACCATATATTTT. It is translated as CASSYSTGSSGNTIYF.

The V call is TRBV7-9, the J call TRBJ1-1; TRBD1 matches at 8 bases. Germline-derived CDR1 and CDR2 are SEHNR and FQNEAQ (reference sequence). The CDR3 consists of 18 residues. Trimming removed 3 bases from V and 2 bases from J; junction bases left unmatched: 14. Written as DNA, the CDR3 is TGTGCCAGCAGCTTTAGGGCCGGGACAGGAATTCTTAACACTGAAGCTTTCTTT. This gives the protein CASSFRAGTGILNTEAFF.

The genes are TRBV2 and TRBJ1-2; a weak D match, TRBD1 (6 bases). This CDR3 is 13 amino acids long. The germline CDR1 and CDR2 sequences are SNHLY and FYNNEI. V lost 3 bases, J lost 7 bases, and 12 bases lay in between. The CDR3 nucleotides are TGTGCCAGCAGTGATTACAGGGCGGGTGGCTACACCTTC. Amino acids: CASSDYRAGGYTF.

The J gene is TRBJ2-6, the V gene TRBV7-9, with 7 bases lining up with TRBD1. Germline CDR1 and CDR2: SEHNR and FQNEAQ (reference sequence). Trimming cost V 5 bases and J 2 bases; bases outside gene matches: 18. This CDR3 contains 20 residues. CDR3 amino acids: CASSKNPRTGLIAGANVLTF. CDR3 bases: TGTGCCAGCAGCAAGAATCCCCGGACAGGTTTAATAGCTGGGGCCAACGTCCTGACTTTC.

V is TRBV7-2 and J is TRBJ2-2; 9 bases line up with TRBD2. Germline CDR1 reads SGHTA; CDR2 reads FQGNSA. With 1 base clipped from V and 7 bases from J, the junction kept 7 bases outside the gene matches. This CDR3 has 16 residues. For the CDR3, the DNA is TGTGCCAGCAGCTTAGTTCGGACTAGCGTGGGCGGGGAGCTGTTTTTT. Amino acid sequence: CASSLVRTSVGGELFF.

This clone was counted a few times. The V gene is TRBV11-2, the J gene TRBJ2-2; no definite D call. The CDR3 has 13 amino acids. V lost 5 bases to trimming and J lost 7 bases, with 11 bases between them. Germline V gene data show CDR1 as SGHAT and CDR2 as FQNNGV. The CDR3 sequence: CASSREQIGELFF. In DNA, the CDR3 is TGTGCCAGCAGCAGAGAACAGATCGGGGAGCTGTTTTTT.

This chain uses TRBV7-9 with TRBJ2-7, with D tentatively TRBD2 (6 bases). The germline gives CDR1 SEHNR, CDR2 FQNEAQ (reference sequence). The CDR3 spans 12 residues. V shed 5 bases and J shed 3 bases, with 8 bases lying between them. CDR3 nucleotides: TGTGCCAGCAGCCCGGGAGACTACGAGCAGTACTTC. Translation gives CASSPGDYEQYF.

This clone was seen a few times. CDR3 in DNA: TGTGCCAGCAGCTTAGGCGGCGCGGGGGGGCTTGAGCAGTTCTTC. It translates to CASSLGGAGGLEQFF. The V gene is TRBV7-6, the J gene TRBJ2-1; 9 bases are shared with TRBD2. Per the germline V gene, CDR1 is SGHVS and CDR2 is FNYEAQ. The CDR3 has 15 amino acids. Trimming at V came to 1 base and at J to 9 bases, leaving 7 bases not matched to a gene.